Listed below are T cell receptor beta chains from one sample, sequenced in a study of T cells in Graves' hyperthyroidism and ophthalmopathy. TCRdb reprocessed the multiplex PCR reads via MiXCR and lists one record per CDR3 protein. The sample comprises roughly 580,000 distinct CDR3 sequences, about 45% of which are singletons, and 8.2% rests with the top ten. The specimen sequenced was peripheral blood or thyroid tissue (not recorded which). The receptors derive from a woman younger than 35 with Graves' hyperthyroidism. Each CDR3 is given with its conserved first and last residue. Fields, in order: J gene, V gene, D gene, clone size, CDR3 protein, CDR3 DNA. A D gene is named only where the DNA matches it firmly. Rows may omit the clone size; those that give it use once, few, many or a size class.

TRBJ2-2 TRBV15 NA NA CATSPGGRGGYTGELFF TGTGCCACCAGTCCAGGGGGCAGGGGAGGGTACACCGGGGAGCTGTTTTTT
TRBJ1-2 TRBV5-1 NA many CASSLGPEGLGYTF TGCGCCAGCAGCCTCGGGCCCGAAGGGCTTGGCTACACCTTC
TRBJ2-7 TRBV7-6 NA NA CASGTPSSYEQYF TGTGCCAGCGGGACCCCGAGTTCCTACGAGCAGTACTTC
TRBJ1-4 TRBV7-9 NA NA CASSSPTVLNEKLFF TGTGCCAGCAGCTCCCCGACAGTCCTTAATGAAAAACTGTTTTTT
TRBJ1-5 TRBV24-1 TRBD1 NA CATSDPGTVTSQHF TGTGCCACCAGTGATCCCGGGACAGTAACGTCCCAGCATTTT
TRBJ1-2 TRBV20-1 NA many CSVGRTNYGYTF TGCAGTGTTGGCAGGACCAACTATGGCTACACCTTC
TRBJ2-5 TRBV29-1 NA many CSVEERGDKPRMRETQYF TGCAGCGTTGAAGAACGTGGGGACAAACCCAGAATGAGGGAGACCCAGTACTTC
TRBJ1-1 TRBV7-3 NA NA CASSTATGNTEAFF TGTGCCAGCAGCACGGCGACAGGAAACACTGAAGCTTTCTTT
TRBJ2-5 TRBV7-2 NA few CASSLGVAAYQETQYF TGTGCCAGCAGCCTCGGGGTAGCGGCGTACCAAGAGACCCAGTACTTC
TRBJ2-5 TRBV29-1 NA NA CSILAGAEETQYF TGCAGCATCCTGGCAGGGGCGGAAGAGACCCAGTACTTC
TRBJ2-7 TRBV5-1 TRBD1 few CASSLPRDSSYEQYF TGCGCCAGCAGCTTGCCCCGGGACAGCTCCTACGAGCAGTACTTC
TRBJ2-5 TRBV2 TRBD1 NA CASSADRDSRLQETQYF TGTGCCAGCAGTGCGGACCGGGACAGCAGACTCCAAGAGACCCAGTACTTC
TRBJ2-7 TRBV20-1 NA few CSAASSGSSYEQYF TGCAGTGCTGCCTCTTCCGGGAGCTCCTACGAGCAGTACTTC
TRBJ2-3 TRBV7-2 TRBD2 NA CASSPSGSSADTQYF TGTGCCAGCAGCCCTAGCGGGAGTAGCGCAGATACGCAGTATTTT
TRBJ2-7 TRBV10-3 NA NA CASSHGSYEQYF TGTGCCAGCAGTCACGGGAGTTACGAGCAGTACTTC
TRBJ1-4 TRBV29-1 TRBD1 NA CSVDSGGEKLFF TGCAGCGTTGATTCAGGGGGTGAAAAGCTGTTTTTT
TRBJ1-3 TRBV20-1 NA few CSVIPGGSGNTIYF TGCAGTGTTATCCCCGGGGGCTCTGGAAACACCATATATTTT
TRBJ2-7 TRBV20-1 NA NA CSASPGPVTYEQYF TGCAGTGCTAGCCCTGGCCCCGTTACCTACGAGCAGTACTTC
TRBJ2-5 TRBV7-9 TRBD2 NA CASILAGAAETQYF TGTGCCAGCATCTTAGCGGGAGCGGCGGAGACCCAGTACTTC
TRBJ2-5 TRBV25-1 NA NA CASSFRQILETQYF TGTGCCAGCAGTTTTCGACAGATTCTTGAGACCCAGTACTTC
TRBJ2-3 TRBV25-1 TRBD2 few CASSPSGRTDTQYF TGTGCCAGCAGTCCGAGCGGGAGGACAGATACGCAGTATTTT
TRBJ2-5 TRBV5-4 NA many CASFRQGETQYF TGTGCCAGCTTCCGCCAGGGTGAGACCCAGTACTTC
TRBJ1-6 TRBV2 NA NA CARAGTSNSPLHF TGTGCCAGGGCCGGGACGTCGAATTCACCCCTCCACTTT
TRBJ2-7 TRBV11-3 TRBD2 few CASSSTSGRIGEQYF TGTGCCAGCAGCTCGACTAGCGGGAGAATCGGCGAGCAGTACTTC
TRBJ1-6 TRBV2 NA NA CASRGMNSPLHF TGTGCTAGCAGGGGTATGAATTCACCCCTCCACTTT
TRBJ2-2 TRBV29-1 NA NA CSLGDWDGTGELFF TGCAGCTTGGGGGACTGGGATGGCACCGGGGAGCTGTTTTTT
TRBJ1-4 TRBV7-2 TRBD1 many CASSLDTPGQPNEKLFF TGTGCCAGCAGCTTAGACACCCCGGGACAGCCGAATGAAAAACTGTTTTTT
TRBJ1-2 TRBV7-2 NA many CASSRRPGDYGYTF TGTGCCAGCAGTCGCCGGCCAGGGGACTATGGCTACACCTTC
TRBJ2-7 TRBV14 TRBD2 few CASSQGGGLAHEQYF TGTGCCAGCAGCCAAGGAGGGGGACTAGCCCACGAGCAGTACTTC
TRBJ2-5 TRBV7-9 TRBD2 NA CASSTGTSGVDTQYF TGTGCCAGCAGTACCGGGACTAGCGGGGTGGATACGCAGTACTTC
TRBJ2-7 TRBV2 NA NA CAYPGTKSQQYF TGTGCCTACCCCGGGACGAAGAGCCAGCAGTACTTC
TRBJ2-1 TRBV9 TRBD2 NA CASSVDLAGGTEQFF TGTGCCAGCAGCGTAGACCTAGCGGGAGGAACTGAGCAGTTCTTC
TRBJ1-4 TRBV6-6 NA few CASSYKGKLFF TGTGCCAGCAGTTACAAAGGAAAACTGTTTTTT
TRBJ1-1 TRBV5-1 TRBD1 NA CASRDRGQNTEAFF TGCGCCAGCCGGGACAGGGGGCAGAACACTGAAGCTTTCTTT
TRBJ2-5 TRBV20-1 NA NA CSARQDTDHRNQPQYF TGCAGTGCTAGACAGGACACGGACCACCGCAATCAGCCCCAGTACTTC
TRBJ1-2 TRBV7-3 TRBD1 NA CAWNPGQGFGYTF TGTGCCTGGAACCCGGGACAGGGTTTTGGCTACACCTTC